Below, one T cell receptor beta chain is given with its context. Using a J-beta primer mix together with a sample-barcoded 5' primer, a second PCR was run for about 7 to 12 cycles. TCRdb analysed the 5' RACE reads with MiXCR anew, one entry per CDR3 protein. The table shows 550,000 to 750,000 distinct CDR3 sequences, with 20% to 25% occurring only once. This sample was included in a study of blood T cells in healthy people across ages. Germline V gene sequence: CDR1 DFQATT, CDR2 SNEGSKA (reference sequence). This CDR3 region has 13 residues. The rearrangement joins TRBV20-1 to TRBJ2-1; no reliable D call. The DNA end lines up better with TRBJ2-5; the J call may be wrong. The sample comprised blood. This sequence originates from a man aged 65-85 years in good health. The CDR3 coding sequence is TGCAGTGCTAGAGATATACCTCGGGAGACCCAGTACTTC. Its protein is CSARDIPRETQYF.